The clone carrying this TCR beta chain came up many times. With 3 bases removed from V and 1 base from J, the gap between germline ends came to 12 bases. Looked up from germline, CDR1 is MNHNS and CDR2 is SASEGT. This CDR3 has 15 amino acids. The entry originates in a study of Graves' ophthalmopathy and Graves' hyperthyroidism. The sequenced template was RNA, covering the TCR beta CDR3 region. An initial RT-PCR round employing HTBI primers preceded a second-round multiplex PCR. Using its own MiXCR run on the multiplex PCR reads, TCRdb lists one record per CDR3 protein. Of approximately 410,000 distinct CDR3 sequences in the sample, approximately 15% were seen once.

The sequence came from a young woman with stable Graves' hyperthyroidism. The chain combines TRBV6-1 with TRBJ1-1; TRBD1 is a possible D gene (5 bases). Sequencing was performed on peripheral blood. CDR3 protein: CASSDGHQANTEAFF. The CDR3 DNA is TGTGCCAGCAGTGACGGACATCAGGCGAACACTGAAGCTTTCTTT.